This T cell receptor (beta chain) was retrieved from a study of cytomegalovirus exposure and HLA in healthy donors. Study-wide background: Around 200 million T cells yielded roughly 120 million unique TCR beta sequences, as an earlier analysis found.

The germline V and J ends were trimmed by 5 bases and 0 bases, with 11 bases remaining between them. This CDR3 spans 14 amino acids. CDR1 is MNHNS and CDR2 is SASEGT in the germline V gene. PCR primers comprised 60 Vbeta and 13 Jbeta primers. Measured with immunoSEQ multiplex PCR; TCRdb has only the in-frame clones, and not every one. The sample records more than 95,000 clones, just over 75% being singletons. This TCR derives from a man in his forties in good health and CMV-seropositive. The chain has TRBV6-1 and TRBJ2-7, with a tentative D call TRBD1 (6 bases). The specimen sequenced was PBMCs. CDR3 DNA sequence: TGTGCCAGCAGTTTGACAGGAAGCTCCTACGAGCAGTACTTC. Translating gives CASSLTGSSYEQYF.